These 13 T cell receptor beta chains were all obtained from the same sample, sequenced in a study of shared clonotypes between healthy human individuals. Positive CCR7 selection of CD45RO-negative cells yielded the naive CD8 cells, and terminally differentiated effector memory CD45RA+ cells were excluded. The repertoire was sequenced with immunoSEQ multiplex PCR; TCRdb's copy has only in-frame clones and lacks some. The sample lists around 2.1 million clones; about 93% were seen once. Source material: naive CD8+ T cells from PBMCs. Every receptor here comes from a man between 18 and 35 years old in good health. Some clones in this sample may be carry-over from other donors' samples.

This chain links TRBV28 with TRBJ2-7, with a weak D call TRBD1 (5 bases). The V gene's germline CDR1 is MDHEN and CDR2 SYDVKM. Trimming removed 3 bases at V and 4 bases at J, with 16 bases between. The CDR3 has 15 amino acids. For the CDR3, the DNA is TGTGCCAGCAGTTTGGCAGGGCAGGCGATTTACGAGCAGTACTTC. Its translation is CASSLAGQAIYEQYF.

This clone occurred once. This CDR3 is also generated by other DNA sequences in the sample. V and J are TRBV11-2 and TRBJ2-7, with TRBD2 identical over 8 bases. The CDR3 totals 14 residues. V was clipped by 4 bases and J by 0 bases; unmatched bases: 2. The germline V gene has CDR1 SGHAT and CDR2 FQNNGV. CDR3 protein: CASSSGTSSYEQYF. In DNA, the CDR3 is TGTGCCAGCAGCTCCGGGACTAGCTCCTACGAGCAGTACTTC.

The genes are TRBV30 and TRBJ2-5; TRBD2 aligns across 10 bases. Germline CDR1 and CDR2: GTSNPN and SVGIG (reference sequence). The CDR3 loop spans 16 amino acids. With 4 bases clipped from V and 2 bases from J, the junction kept 10 bases outside the gene matches. CDR3 protein: CAWTIRGLASQETQYF. CDR3 nucleotide sequence: TGTGCCTGGACTATCCGGGGACTAGCGTCTCAAGAGACCCAGTACTTC.

CDR3 DNA sequence: TGTGCCAGTAGGGCAGGGAATAATTCACCCCTCCACTTT. Its translation is CASRAGNNSPLHF. V is TRBV28 and J is TRBJ1-6, with D possibly TRBD1 on 5 matching bases. Trimming shortened V by 9 bases and J by 5 bases, and 11 bases separated the two germline ends. The germline V gene has CDR1 MDHEN and CDR2 SYDVKM. The CDR3 contains 13 residues.

V usage is TRBV6-1 and J usage is TRBJ1-5, with 7 bases lining up with TRBD1. This CDR3 spans 14 amino acids. CDR1 MNHNS and CDR2 SASEGT come from the germline V gene. V lost 5 bases, J lost 4 bases, and 5 bases stayed unmatched. This chain's CDR3 is CASSRQGWNQPQHF. The CDR3 nucleotides read TGTGCCAGCAGTAGACAGGGCTGGAATCAGCCCCAGCATTTT.

This chain connects TRBV6-1 to TRBJ2-7; the D gene could be TRBD1 or TRBD2 (5 bases each). This CDR3 comprises 14 residues. Trimming removed 4 bases from V and 0 bases from J, with 10 bases in between. Germline-derived CDR1 and CDR2 are MNHNS and SASEGT. The CDR3 protein is CASSAAGSSYEQYF. CDR3 coding DNA: TGTGCCAGCAGTGCGGCAGGGAGCTCCTACGAGCAGTACTTC.

The chain joins TRBV6-6 to TRBJ2-4, with a possible D match to TRBD2 (6 bases). Germline assignment: CDR1 MNHNY and CDR2 SVGAGI (reference sequence). V was trimmed by 6 bases and J by 8 bases, leaving 14 bases between them. The CDR3 contains 13 residues. CDR3 sequence reads: CASSETTRDIQYF. DNA for the CDR3: TGTGCCAGCAGCGAAACGACTAGAGACATTCAGTACTTC.

The chain is built from TRBV27 and TRBJ1-3, with 8 nucleotides matching TRBD1. With 6 bases clipped from V and 3 bases from J, the junction kept 10 bases outside the gene matches. The CDR3 is 16 residues long. Per germline, CDR1 MNHEY and CDR2 SMNVEV (reference sequence). In DNA, the CDR3 is TGTGCCAGCAGGAACCTTGGACAGGGCAATGGAAACACCATATATTTT. Translated: CASRNLGQGNGNTIYF.

This clone was counted once. This chain connects TRBV27 to TRBJ1-2, with 9 positions matching TRBD1. With V trimmed by 5 bases and J by 8 bases, 18 bases remained unmatched. The CDR3 spans 17 residues. Germline-derived CDR1 and CDR2 are MNHEY and SMNVEV (reference sequence). CDR3 sequence reads: CASSPQTNPGTGNGYTF. CDR3 sequence (DNA): TGTGCCAGCAGTCCCCAGACAAATCCCGGGACAGGGAACGGCTACACCTTC.

V gene TRBV18 combines with J gene TRBJ2-2, with a weak D call TRBD2 (5 bases). The CDR3 contains 16 residues. The V end was cut by 8 bases, the J end by 2 bases, with 18 bases between. Germline CDR1 and CDR2: KGHSH and LQKENI. CDR3 nucleotide sequence: TGTGCCAGCCTGCCTCCCGGAGCGGCTAACACCGGGGAGCTGTTTTTT. Its translation: CASLPPGAANTGELFF. The whole variable domain, remainder taken from reference TRBV18 and TRBJ2-2, is NAGVMQNPRHLVRRRGQEARLRCSPMKGHSHVYWYRQLPEEGLKFMVYLQKENIIDESGMPKERFSAEFPKEGPSILRIQQVVRGDSAAYFCASLPPGAANTGELFFGEGSRLTVL.

V is TRBV5-1 and J is TRBJ2-1, with 15 bases aligning to TRBD2. Germline lookup yields CDR1 SGHRS and CDR2 YFSETQ. This CDR3 contains 17 residues. Trimming took 4 bases from V and 7 from J; bases not matched to a gene: 9. Here the CDR3 DNA reads TGCGCCAGCAGCATCCCGGGACTAGCGGGAGGAAATAATGAGCAGTTCTTC. Translated: CASSIPGLAGGNNEQFF.

As for this clone: Other DNA sequences in the sample encode the same CDR3. The V and J genes are TRBV4-1 and TRBJ1-5, with D possibly being TRBD1 (5 bases). The CDR3 is 14 amino acids. Looked up from germline, CDR1 is MGHRA and CDR2 is YSYEKL. Trimming took 4 bases from V and 3 from J, leaving 10 bases between them. CDR3 sequence: CASSLRQSNQPQHF. The CDR3 DNA reads TGCGCCAGCAGCCTGAGACAGTCCAATCAGCCCCAGCATTTT.

Points on this clone: Distinct nucleotide sequences in the sample also encode this CDR3. This chain's CDR3 is CASSSPSYEQFF. The CDR3 DNA reads TGTGCCAGCAGCTCCCCTAGCTATGAGCAGTTCTTC. The gene calls are TRBV9 and TRBJ2-1, with D possibly matching TRBD2 (5 bases). V lost 4 bases to trimming and J lost 8 bases, with 10 bases between them. This CDR3 is 12 amino acids long. Germline lookup yields CDR1 SGDLS and CDR2 YYNGEE.